This T cell receptor beta chain was sequenced during a study of beta chain features in type 1 diabetes. The germline V and J ends were trimmed by 4 bases and 1 base, with 12 bases remaining between them. The CDR3 contains 15 residues. Germline loops: CDR1 SGHRS, CDR2 YFSETQ. Whole-study results and caveats: A possible short-template PCR bias applies equally to patients and controls. At VDJ recombination sites, type 1 diabetes patients had fewer insertions and more deleted nucleotides. Within each of all four CD4+ subsets, Type 1 diabetes patients had TCRB CDR3s that were moderately but significantly shorter.

All of the isolated RNA was reverse transcribed, so expressed TCRB transcripts were sequenced. TCRdb's copy holds only in-frame clones and misses some; the assay was immunoSEQ multiplex PCR. The sample includes roughly 340,000 clones, less than 15% of them seen just once. This clone was seen more than once but under ten times. Antigen: not known. The chain uses TRBV5-1 and TRBJ2-1, with D tentatively TRBD2 (7 bases). The receptor's source is a woman under 30 with type 1 diabetes. The specimen sequenced was naive CD4+ T cells from blood. CDR3 DNA: TGCGCCAGCAGCCCCGAGGGGGGGTCCTACAATGAGCAGTTCTTC. Translation gives CASSPEGGSYNEQFF.